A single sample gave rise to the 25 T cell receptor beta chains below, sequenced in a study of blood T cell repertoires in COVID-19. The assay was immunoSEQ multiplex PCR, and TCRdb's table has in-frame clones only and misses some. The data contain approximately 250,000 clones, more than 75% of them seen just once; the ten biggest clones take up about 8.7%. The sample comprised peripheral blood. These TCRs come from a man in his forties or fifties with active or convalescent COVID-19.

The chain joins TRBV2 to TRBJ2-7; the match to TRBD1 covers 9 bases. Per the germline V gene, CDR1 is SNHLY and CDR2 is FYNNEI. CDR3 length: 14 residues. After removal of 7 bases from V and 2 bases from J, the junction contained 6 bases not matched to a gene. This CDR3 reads CASNGQGTTYEQYF. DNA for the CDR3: TGTGCCAGCAACGGACAGGGGACGACCTACGAGCAGTACTTC.

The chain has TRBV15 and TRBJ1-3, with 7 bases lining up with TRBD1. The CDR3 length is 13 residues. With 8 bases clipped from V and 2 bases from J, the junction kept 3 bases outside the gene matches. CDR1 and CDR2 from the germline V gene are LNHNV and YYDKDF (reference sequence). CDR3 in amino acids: CATRQGPGNTIYF. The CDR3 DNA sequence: TGTGCCACCCGACAGGGCCCTGGAAACACCATATATTTT.

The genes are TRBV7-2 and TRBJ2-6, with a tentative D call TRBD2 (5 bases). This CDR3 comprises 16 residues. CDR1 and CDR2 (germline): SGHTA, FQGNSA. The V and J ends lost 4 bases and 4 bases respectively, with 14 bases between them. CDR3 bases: TGTGCCAGCAGCTACCGGCGGGCCCTGGGGGCCAACGTCCTGACTTTC. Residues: CASSYRRALGANVLTF.

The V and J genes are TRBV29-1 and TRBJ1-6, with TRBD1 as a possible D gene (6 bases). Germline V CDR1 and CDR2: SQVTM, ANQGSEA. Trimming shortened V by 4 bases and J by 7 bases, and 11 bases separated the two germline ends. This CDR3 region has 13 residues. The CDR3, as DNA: TGCAGCGTTGGACAGGACCAAAATTCACCCCTCCACTTT. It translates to CSVGQDQNSPLHF.

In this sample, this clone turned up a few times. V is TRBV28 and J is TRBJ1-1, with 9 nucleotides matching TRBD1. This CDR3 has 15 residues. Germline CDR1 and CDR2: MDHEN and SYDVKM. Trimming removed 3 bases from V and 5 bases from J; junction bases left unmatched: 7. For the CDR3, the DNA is TGTGCCAGCAGTTTTCGGGAGACAGGGGGTACTGAAGCTTTCTTT. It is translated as CASSFRETGGTEAFF.

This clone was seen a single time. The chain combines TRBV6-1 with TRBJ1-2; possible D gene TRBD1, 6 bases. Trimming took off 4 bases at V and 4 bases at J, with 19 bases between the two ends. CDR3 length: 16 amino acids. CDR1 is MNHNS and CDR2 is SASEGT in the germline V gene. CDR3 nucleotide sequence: TGTGCCAGCAGTGGACTTATCAGGGGCTTTGGCTATGGCTACACCTTC. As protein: CASSGLIRGFGYGYTF.

CDR3 residues: CASSHEGGRSREYF. CDR3 nucleotides: TGTGCCAGCAGCCACGAGGGAGGCCGGTCGAGGGAGTACTTC. This chain joins TRBV3-1 (or the pseudogene TRBV3-2) and TRBJ2-5; D perhaps matches TRBD2 (6 bases). With 3 bases removed from V and 12 bases from J, the gap between germline ends came to 20 bases. Germline V CDR1 and CDR2: LGHDT, YNNKEL (reference sequence). The CDR3 consists of 14 residues.

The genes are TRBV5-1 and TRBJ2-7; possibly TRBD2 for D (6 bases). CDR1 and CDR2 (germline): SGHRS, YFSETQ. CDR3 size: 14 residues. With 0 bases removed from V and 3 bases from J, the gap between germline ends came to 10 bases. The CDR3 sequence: CASSLEVSGYEQYF. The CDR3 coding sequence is TGCGCCAGCAGCTTGGAGGTTAGCGGCTACGAGCAGTACTTC.

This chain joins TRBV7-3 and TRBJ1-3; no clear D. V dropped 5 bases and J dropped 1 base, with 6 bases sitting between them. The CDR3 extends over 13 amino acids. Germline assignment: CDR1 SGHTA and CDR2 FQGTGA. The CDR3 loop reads CASSIESGNTIYF. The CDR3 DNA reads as TGTGCCAGCAGCATAGAGTCTGGAAACACCATATATTTT.

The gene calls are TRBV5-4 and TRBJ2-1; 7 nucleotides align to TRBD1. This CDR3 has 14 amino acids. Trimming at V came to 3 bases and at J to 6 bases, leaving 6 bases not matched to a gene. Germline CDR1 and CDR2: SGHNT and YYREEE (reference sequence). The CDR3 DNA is TGTGCCAGCAGCTGGGACAGTCGGAGCAATGAGCAGTTCTTC. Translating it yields CASSWDSRSNEQFF.

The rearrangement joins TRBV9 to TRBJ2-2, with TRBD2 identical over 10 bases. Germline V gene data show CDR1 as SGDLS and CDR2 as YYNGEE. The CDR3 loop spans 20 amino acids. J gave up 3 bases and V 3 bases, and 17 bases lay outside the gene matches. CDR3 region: CASSARTLIGLAGDTGELFF. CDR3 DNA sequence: TGTGCCAGCAGCGCCCGGACCTTAATCGGGCTAGCGGGGGACACCGGGGAGCTGTTTTTT.

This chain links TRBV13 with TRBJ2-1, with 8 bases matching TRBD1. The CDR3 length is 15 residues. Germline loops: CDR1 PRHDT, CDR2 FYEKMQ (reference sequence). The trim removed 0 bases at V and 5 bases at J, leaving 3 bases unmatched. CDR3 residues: CASSLGRTGNNEQFF. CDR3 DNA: TGTGCCAGCAGCTTAGGTAGGACAGGGAACAATGAGCAGTTCTTC. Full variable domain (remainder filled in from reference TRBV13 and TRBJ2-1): AAGVIQSPRHLIKEKRETATLKCYPIPRHDTVYWYQQGPGQDPQFLISFYEKMQSDKGSIPDRFSAQQFSDYHSELNMSSLELGDSALYFCASSLGRTGNNEQFFGPGTRLTVL.

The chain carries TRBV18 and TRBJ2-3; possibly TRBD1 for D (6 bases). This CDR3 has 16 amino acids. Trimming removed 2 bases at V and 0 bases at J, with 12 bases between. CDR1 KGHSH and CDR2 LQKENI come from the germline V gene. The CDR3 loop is CASSPGTPSSTDTQYF. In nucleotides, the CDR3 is TGTGCCAGCTCACCAGGGACACCCTCTAGCACAGATACGCAGTATTTT. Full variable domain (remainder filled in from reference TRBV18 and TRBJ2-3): NAGVMQNPRHLVRRRGQEARLRCSPMKGHSHVYWYRQLPEEGLKFMVYLQKENIIDESGMPKERFSAEFPKEGPSILRIQQVVRGDSAAYFCASSPGTPSSTDTQYFGPGTRLTVL.

The DNA for the CDR3 is TGTGCCAGCAGCCCCCATTTCAGACAGGGGGCCGATGAGCAGTTCTTC. Translation: CASSPHFRQGADEQFF. The chain joins TRBV7-2 to TRBJ2-1; 10 positions match TRBD1. Germline assignment: CDR1 SGHTA and CDR2 FQGNSA. The ends lost 5 bases at V and 8 bases at J; junction bases unmatched: 12. The CDR3 length is 16 residues.

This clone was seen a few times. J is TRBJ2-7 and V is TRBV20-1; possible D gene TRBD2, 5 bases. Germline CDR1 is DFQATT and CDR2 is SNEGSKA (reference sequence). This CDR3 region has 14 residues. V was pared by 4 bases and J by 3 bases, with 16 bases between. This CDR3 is CSAIEGAPHYEQYF. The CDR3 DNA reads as TGCAGTGCTATTGAGGGAGCACCGCACTACGAGCAGTACTTC.

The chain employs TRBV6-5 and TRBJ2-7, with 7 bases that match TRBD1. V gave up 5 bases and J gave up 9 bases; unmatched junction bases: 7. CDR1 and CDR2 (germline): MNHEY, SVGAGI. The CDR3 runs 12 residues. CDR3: CASSPGTVGQYF. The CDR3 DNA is TGTGCCAGCAGTCCCGGGACAGTAGGGCAGTACTTC.

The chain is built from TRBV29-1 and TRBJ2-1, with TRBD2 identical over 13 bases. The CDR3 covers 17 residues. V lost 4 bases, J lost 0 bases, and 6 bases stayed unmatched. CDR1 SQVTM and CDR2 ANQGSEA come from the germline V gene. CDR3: CSVGGLAGLSSYNEQFF. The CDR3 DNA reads TGCAGCGTTGGGGGACTAGCGGGGCTGAGCTCCTACAATGAGCAGTTCTTC.

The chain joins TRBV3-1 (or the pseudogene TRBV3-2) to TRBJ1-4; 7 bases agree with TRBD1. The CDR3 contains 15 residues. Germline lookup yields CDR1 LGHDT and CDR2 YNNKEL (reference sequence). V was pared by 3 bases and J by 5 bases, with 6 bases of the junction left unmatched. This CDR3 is CASSQRTGGNEKLFF. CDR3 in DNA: TGTGCCAGCAGCCAGCGGACAGGAGGGAATGAAAAACTGTTTTTT.

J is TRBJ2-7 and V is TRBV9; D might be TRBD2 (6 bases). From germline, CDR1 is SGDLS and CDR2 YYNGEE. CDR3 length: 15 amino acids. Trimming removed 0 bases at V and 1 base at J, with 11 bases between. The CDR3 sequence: CASSVGWRASYEQYF. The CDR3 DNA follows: TGTGCCAGCAGCGTAGGGTGGAGGGCGTCCTACGAGCAGTACTTC.

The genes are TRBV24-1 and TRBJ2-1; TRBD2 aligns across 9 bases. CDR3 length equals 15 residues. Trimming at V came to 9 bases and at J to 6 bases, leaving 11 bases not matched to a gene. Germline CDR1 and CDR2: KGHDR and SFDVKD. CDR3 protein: CATRASSGALNEQFF. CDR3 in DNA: TGTGCCACCCGGGCGTCTAGCGGGGCTCTCAATGAGCAGTTCTTC.

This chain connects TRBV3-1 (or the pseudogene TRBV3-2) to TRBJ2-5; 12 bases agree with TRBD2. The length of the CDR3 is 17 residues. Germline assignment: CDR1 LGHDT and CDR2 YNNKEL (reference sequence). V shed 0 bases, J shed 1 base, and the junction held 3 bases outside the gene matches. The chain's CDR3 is CASSQETSGGRQETQYF. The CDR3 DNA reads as TGTGCCAGCAGCCAAGAGACTAGCGGGGGCCGCCAAGAGACCCAGTACTTC.

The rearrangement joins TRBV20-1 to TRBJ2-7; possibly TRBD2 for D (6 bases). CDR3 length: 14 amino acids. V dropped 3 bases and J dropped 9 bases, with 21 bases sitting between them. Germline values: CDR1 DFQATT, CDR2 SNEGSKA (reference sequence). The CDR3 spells CSASRGDSFFGQYF. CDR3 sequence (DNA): TGCAGTGCTAGTCGCGGGGATTCCTTCTTCGGGCAGTACTTC.

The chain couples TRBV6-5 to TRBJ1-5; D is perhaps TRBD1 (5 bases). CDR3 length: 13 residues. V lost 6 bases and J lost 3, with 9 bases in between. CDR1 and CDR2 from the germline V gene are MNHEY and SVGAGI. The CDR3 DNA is TGTGCCAGCAGACCAGGGCTCAATCAGCCCCAGCATTTT. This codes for CASRPGLNQPQHF.

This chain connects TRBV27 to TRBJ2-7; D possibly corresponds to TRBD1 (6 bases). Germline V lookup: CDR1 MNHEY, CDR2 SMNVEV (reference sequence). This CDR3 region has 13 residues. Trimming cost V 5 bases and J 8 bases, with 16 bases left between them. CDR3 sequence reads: CASSPRDTYQQYF. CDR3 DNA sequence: TGTGCCAGCAGTCCCCGGGACACCTATCAGCAGTACTTC.

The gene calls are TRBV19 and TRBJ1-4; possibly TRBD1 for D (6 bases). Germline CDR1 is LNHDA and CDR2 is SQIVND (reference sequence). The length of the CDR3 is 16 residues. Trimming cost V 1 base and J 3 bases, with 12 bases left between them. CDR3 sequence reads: CASSIGAGAANEKLFF. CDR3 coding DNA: TGTGCCAGTAGTATAGGTGCGGGGGCGGCTAATGAAAAACTGTTTTTT. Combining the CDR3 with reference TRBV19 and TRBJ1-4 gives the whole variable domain DGGITQSPKYLFRKEGQNVTLSCEQNLNHDAMYWYRQDPGQGLRLIYYSQIVNDFQKGDIAEGYSVSREKKESFPLTVTSAQKNPTAFYLCASSIGAGAANEKLFFGSGTQLSVL.